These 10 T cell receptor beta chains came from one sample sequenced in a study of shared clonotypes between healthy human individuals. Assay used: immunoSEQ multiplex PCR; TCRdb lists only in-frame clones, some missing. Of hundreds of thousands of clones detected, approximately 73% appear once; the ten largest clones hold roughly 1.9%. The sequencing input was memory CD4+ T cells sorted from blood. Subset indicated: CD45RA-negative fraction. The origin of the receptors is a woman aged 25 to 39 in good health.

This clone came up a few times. This CDR3 is CASSAQGFSYNEQFF. Here the CDR3 DNA reads TGCGCCAGCAGCGCACAGGGATTTTCCTACAATGAGCAGTTCTTC. This chain links TRBV5-1 with TRBJ2-1; TRBD1 is a possible D gene (6 bases). CDR1 and CDR2 (germline): SGHRS, YFSETQ. The V end lost 4 bases, the J end lost 1 base, and 12 bases lay between the germline ends. CDR3 length: 15 residues.

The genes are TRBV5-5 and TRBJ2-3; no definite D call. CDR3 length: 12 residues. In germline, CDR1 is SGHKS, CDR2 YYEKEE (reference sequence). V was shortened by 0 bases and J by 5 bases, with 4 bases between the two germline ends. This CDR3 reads CASSLGVDTQYF. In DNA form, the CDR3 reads TGTGCCAGCAGCTTGGGTGTAGATACGCAGTATTTT.

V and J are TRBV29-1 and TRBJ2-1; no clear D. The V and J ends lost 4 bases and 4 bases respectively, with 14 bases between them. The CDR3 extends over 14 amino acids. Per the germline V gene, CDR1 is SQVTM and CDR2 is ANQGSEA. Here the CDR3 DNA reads TGCAGCGTTGTTTGGCGGCCGGGTTACAATGAGCAGTTCTTC. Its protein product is CSVVWRPGYNEQFF.

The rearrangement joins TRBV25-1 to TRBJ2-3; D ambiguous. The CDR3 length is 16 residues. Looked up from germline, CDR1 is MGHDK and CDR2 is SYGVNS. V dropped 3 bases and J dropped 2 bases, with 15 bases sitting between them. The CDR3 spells CASSDEPQTTTDTQYF. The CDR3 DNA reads TGTGCCAGCAGTGATGAGCCTCAAACTACCACAGATACGCAGTATTTT.

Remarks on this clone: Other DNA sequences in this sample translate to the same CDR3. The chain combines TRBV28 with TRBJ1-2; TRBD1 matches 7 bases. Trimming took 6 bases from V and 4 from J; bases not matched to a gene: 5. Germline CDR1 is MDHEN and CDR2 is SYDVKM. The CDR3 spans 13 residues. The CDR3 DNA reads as TGTGCCAGCAGAAGACAGGGAGGCTATGGCTACACCTTC. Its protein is CASRRQGGYGYTF.

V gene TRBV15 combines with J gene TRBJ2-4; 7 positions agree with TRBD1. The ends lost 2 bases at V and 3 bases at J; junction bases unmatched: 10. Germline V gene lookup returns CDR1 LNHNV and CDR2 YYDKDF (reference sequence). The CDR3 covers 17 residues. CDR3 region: CATSRNRGQNFKNIQYF. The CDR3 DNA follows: TGTGCCACCAGCAGAAACAGGGGCCAAAATTTCAAAAACATTCAGTACTTC.

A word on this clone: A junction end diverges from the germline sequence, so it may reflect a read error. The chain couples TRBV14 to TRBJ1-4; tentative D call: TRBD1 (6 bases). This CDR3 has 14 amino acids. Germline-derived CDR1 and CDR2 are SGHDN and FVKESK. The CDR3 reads CASRQGGQGRKLFF. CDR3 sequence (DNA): TGTGCCAGCAGACAAGGGGGTCAGGGGCGAAAACTGTTTTTT.

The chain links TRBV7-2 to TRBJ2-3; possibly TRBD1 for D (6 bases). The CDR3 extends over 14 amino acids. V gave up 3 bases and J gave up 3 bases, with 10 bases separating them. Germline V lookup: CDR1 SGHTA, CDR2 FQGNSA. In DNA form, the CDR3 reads TGTGCCAGCAGCTTCACAGGGTTTACAGATACGCAGTATTTT. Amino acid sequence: CASSFTGFTDTQYF.

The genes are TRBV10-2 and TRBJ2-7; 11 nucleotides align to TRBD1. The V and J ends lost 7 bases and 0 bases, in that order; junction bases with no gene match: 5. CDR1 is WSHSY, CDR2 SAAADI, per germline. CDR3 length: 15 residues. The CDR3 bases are TGCGCCAGCATCGCCGGGACAGGGGGCTCCTACGAGCAGTACTTC. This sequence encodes CASIAGTGGSYEQYF.

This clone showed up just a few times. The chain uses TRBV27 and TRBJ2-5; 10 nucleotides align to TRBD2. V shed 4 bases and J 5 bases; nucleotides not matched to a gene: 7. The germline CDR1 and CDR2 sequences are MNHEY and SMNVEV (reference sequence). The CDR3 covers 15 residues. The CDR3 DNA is TGTGCCAGCAGTTCGAGCGGGAGGGCCAGGGAGACCCAGTACTTC. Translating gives CASSSSGRARETQYF.